This T cell receptor (beta chain) was captured in a study of CD4 T cells in relation to SARS-CoV-2 and coronaviruses. Clones were read by immunoSEQ multiplex PCR, and TCRdb kept only the in-frame ones, dropping some. The sample records tens of thousands of clones, approximately 90% being singletons. The unexposed donors gave CD4+ T cells in about 2011-2018, prior to COVID-19. What was sequenced was memory CD4+ T cells from PBMCs. The receptor was derived from a human donor in good health.

CDR3 protein: CAWSSRGPWEPLHF. CDR3 nucleotide sequence: TGTGCCTGGAGCTCGAGAGGACCCTGGGAGCCCCTCCACTTT. V is TRBV30 and J is TRBJ1-6, with D hard to call. The CDR3 extends over 14 amino acids. Trimming cost V 3 bases and J 13 bases, with 19 bases left between them. Germline CDR1 GTSNPN, CDR2 SVGIG (reference sequence).